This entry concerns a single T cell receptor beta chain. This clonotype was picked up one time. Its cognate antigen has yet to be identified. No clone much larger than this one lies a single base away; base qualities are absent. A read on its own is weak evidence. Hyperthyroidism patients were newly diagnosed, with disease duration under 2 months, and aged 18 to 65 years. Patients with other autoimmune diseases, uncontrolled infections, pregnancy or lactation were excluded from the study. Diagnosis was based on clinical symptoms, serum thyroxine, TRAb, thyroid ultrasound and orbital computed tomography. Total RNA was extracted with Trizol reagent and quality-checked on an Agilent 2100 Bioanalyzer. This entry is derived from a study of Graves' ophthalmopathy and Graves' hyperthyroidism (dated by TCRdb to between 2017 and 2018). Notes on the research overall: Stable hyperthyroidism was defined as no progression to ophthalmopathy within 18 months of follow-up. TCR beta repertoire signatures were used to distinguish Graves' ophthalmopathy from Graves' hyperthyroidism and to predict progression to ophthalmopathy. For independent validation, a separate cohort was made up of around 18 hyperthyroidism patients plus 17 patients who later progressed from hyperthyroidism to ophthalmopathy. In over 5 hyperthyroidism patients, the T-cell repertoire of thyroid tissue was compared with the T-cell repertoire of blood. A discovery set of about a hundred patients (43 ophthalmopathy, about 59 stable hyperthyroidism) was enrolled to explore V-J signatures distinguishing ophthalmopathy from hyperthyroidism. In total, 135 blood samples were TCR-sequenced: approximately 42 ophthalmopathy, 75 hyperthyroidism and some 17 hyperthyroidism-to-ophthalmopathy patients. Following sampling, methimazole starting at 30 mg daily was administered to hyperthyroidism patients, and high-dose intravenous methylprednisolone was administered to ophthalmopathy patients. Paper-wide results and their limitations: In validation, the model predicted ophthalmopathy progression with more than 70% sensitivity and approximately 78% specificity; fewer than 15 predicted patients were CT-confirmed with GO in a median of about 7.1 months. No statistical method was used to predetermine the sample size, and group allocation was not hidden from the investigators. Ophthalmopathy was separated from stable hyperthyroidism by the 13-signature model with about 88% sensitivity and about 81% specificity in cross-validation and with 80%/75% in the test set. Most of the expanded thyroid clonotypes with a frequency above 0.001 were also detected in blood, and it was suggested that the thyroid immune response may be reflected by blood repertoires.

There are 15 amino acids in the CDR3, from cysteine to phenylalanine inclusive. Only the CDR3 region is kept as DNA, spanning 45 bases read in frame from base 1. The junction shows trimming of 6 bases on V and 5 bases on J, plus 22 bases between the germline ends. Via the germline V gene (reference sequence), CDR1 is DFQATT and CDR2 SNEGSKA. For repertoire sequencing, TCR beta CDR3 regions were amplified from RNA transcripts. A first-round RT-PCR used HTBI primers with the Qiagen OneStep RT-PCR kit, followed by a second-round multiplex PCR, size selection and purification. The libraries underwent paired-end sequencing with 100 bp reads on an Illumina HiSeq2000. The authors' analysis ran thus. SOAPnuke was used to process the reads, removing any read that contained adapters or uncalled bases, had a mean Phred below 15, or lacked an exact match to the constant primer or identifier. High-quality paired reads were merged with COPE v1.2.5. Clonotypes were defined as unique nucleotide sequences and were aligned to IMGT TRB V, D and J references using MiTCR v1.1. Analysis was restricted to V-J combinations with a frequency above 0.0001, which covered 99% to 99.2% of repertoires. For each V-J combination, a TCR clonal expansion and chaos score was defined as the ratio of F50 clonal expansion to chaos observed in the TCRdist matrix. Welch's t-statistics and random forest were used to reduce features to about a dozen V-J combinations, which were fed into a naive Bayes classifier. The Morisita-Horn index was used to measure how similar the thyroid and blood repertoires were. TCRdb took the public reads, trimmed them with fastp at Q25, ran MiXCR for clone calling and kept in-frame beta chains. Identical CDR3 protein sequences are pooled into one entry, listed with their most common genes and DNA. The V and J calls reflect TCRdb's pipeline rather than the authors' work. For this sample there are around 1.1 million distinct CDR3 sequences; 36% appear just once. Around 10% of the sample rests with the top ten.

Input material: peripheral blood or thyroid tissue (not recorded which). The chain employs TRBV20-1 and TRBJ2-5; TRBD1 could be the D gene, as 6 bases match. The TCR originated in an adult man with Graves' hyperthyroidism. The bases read TGCAGTGCCAGAAAACCGGGACAATATGCGGAGACCCAGTACTTC. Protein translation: CSARKPGQYAETQYF.